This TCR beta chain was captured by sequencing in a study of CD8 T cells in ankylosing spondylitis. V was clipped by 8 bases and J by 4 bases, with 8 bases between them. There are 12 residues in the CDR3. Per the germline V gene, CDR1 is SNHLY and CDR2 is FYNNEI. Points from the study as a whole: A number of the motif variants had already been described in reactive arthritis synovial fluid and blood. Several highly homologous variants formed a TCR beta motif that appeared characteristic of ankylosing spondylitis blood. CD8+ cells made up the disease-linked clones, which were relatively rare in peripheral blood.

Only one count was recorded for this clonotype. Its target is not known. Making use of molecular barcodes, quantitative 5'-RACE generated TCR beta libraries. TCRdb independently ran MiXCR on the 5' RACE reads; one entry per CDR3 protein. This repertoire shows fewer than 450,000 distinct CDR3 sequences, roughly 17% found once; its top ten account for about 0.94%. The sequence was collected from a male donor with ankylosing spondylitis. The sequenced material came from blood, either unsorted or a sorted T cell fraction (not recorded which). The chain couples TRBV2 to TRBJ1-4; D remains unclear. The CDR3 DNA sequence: TGTGCCAGCGGGCCTGATAATGAAAAACTGTTTTTT. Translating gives CASGPDNEKLFF. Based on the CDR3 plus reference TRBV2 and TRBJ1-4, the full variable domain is EPEVTQTPSHQVTQMGQEVILRCVPISNHLYFYWYRQILGQKVEFLVSFYNNEISEKSEIFDDQFSVERPDGSNFTLKIRSTKLEDSAMYFCASGPDNEKLFFGSGTQLSVL.